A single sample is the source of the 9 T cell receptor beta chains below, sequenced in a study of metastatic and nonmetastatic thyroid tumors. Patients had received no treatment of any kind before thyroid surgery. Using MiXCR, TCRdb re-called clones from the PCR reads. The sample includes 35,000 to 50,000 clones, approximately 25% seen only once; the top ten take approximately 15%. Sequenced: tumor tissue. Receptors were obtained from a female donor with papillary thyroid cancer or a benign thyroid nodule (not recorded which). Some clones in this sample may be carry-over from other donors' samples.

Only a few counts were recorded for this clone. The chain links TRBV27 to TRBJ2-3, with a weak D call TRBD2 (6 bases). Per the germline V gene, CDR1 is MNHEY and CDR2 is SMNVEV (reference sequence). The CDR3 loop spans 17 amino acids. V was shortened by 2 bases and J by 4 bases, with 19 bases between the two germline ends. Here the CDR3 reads CASSLLRRARQADTQYF. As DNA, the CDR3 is TGTGCCAGCAGTTTACTCAGGAGGGCGCGGCAGGCAGATACGCAGTATTTT.

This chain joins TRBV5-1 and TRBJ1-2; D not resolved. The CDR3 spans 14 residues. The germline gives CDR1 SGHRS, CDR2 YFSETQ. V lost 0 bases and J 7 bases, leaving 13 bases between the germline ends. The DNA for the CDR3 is TGCGCCAGCAGCTTGGTCGGAGTTAAAGGTGGCTACACCTTC. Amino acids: CASSLVGVKGGYTF.

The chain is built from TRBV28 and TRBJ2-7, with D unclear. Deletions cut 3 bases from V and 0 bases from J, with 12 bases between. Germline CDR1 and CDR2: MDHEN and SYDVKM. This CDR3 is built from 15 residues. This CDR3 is CASSFRGVTSYEQYF. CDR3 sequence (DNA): TGTGCCAGCAGTTTTCGTGGGGTAACCTCCTACGAGCAGTACTTC.

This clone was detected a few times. Written as DNA, the CDR3 is TGTGCCAGTGGCCTTTTCGACAATGAGCAGTTCTTC. Translation gives CASGLFDNEQFF. The genes are TRBV19 and TRBJ2-1; D unclear. The V gene's germline CDR1 is LNHDA and CDR2 SQIVND (reference sequence). Trimming took off 8 bases at V and 5 bases at J, with 10 bases between the two ends. The CDR3 consists of 12 residues.

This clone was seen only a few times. Written as DNA, the CDR3 is TGTGCCAGTAGTATGCGGCGGGACAGGGGAAATGAGCAGTTCTTC. Amino acid sequence: CASSMRRDRGNEQFF. This chain uses TRBV19 with TRBJ2-1; 10 bases map to TRBD1. The CDR3 is 15 amino acids. Trimming at V came to 3 bases and at J to 7 bases, leaving 6 bases not matched to a gene. Germline V lookup: CDR1 LNHDA, CDR2 SQIVND (reference sequence).

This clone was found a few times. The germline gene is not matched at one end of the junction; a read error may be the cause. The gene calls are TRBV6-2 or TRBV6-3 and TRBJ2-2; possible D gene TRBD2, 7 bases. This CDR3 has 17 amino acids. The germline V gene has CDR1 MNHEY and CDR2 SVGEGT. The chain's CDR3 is CASSNLRGGRYSGEPFF. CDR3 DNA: TGTGCCAGCAGTAACTTGAGGGGGGGCAGGTATTCCGGTGAGCCGTTTTTT.

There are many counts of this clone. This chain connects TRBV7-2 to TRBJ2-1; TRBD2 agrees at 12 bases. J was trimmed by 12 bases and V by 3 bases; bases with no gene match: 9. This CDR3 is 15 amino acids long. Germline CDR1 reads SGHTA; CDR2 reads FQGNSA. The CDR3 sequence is CASSFGLAGGTGQFF. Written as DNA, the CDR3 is TGTGCCAGCAGCTTTGGGCTAGCGGGGGGGACGGGGCAGTTCTTC.

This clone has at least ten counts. CDR3: CASSLHTEAFF. The CDR3 DNA reads as TGTGCCAGCAGTTTACACACTGAAGCTTTCTTT. This rearrangement joins TRBV28 to TRBJ1-1; D not certain. Trimming shortened V by 2 bases and J by 3 bases, and 1 base separated the two germline ends. This CDR3 region has 11 residues. Germline V gene data show CDR1 as MDHEN and CDR2 as SYDVKM. Full variable domain (missing parts from reference TRBV28 and TRBJ1-1): DVKVTQSSRYLVKRTGEKVFLECVQDMDHENMFWYRQDPGLGLRLIYFSYDVKMKEKGDIPEGYSVSREKKERFSLILESASTNQTSMYLCASSLHTEAFFGQGTRLTVV.

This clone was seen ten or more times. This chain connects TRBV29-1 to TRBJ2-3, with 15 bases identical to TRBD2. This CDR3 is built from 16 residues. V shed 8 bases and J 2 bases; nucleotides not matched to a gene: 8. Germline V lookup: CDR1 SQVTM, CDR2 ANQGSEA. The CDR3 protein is CSTLGLAGGDTDTQYF. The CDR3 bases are TGCAGCACTTTAGGACTAGCGGGAGGGGACACAGATACGCAGTATTTT.